What follows are 14 T cell receptor beta chains derived from one specimen sequenced in a study of beta chain features in type 1 diabetes. Reverse transcribing all isolated RNA meant expressed TCRB transcripts were sequenced. The data were produced by immunoSEQ multiplex PCR, yet TCRdb's version contains in-frame clones alone and is incomplete. The repertoire holds some 640,000 clones, around an eighth seen once, with just under 0.04% in the top ten. The study, taken as a whole, reports: Among patients with Type 1 diabetes, TCRB CDR3s were moderately but significantly shorter in every one of the four CD4+ subsets.

These receptors' antigens are unknown. The sequencing sample was made of naive CD4+ T cells from blood. The receptors derive from a man in his late teens or twenties with type 1 diabetes.

The rearrangement uses TRBV9 and TRBJ2-1, with D possibly TRBD1 on 5 matching bases. Trimming removed 7 bases from V and 1 base from J, with 15 bases in between. The CDR3 extends over 15 amino acids. The germline V gene encodes CDR1 SGDLS and CDR2 YYNGEE. The CDR3 DNA follows: TGTGCCAGCTATCAGGGATTTCTGTCCTACAATGAGCAGTTCTTC. Its protein is CASYQGFLSYNEQFF. The whole variable domain, filled in from reference TRBV9 and TRBJ2-1, reads DSGVTQTPKHLITATGQRVTLRCSPRSGDLSVYWYQQSLDQGLQFLIQYYNGEERAKGNILERFSAQQFPDLHSELNLSSLELGDSALYFCASYQGFLSYNEQFFGPGTRLTVL.

This clone has just a few counts. This chain connects TRBV28 to TRBJ2-3, with D possibly TRBD2 on 6 matching bases. The CDR3 totals 15 residues. Germline CDR1 reads MDHEN; CDR2 reads SYDVKM. V gave up 3 bases and J gave up 6 bases, with 16 bases separating them. The CDR3 sequence is CASSLGGTLPDTQYF. The DNA for the CDR3 is TGTGCCAGCAGTTTGGGAGGAACCCTGCCCGATACGCAGTATTTT. Using reference TRBV28 and TRBJ2-3 for the parts outside the CDR3, the full variable domain is DVKVTQSSRYLVKRTGEKVFLECVQDMDHENMFWYRQDPGLGLRLIYFSYDVKMKEKGDIPEGYSVSREKKERFSLILESASTNQTSMYLCASSLGGTLPDTQYFGPGTRLTVL.

The V and J genes are TRBV5-1 and TRBJ1-1, with a tentative D call TRBD1 (5 bases). CDR3 length: 14 residues. The ends were cut back, 4 bases at V and 1 base at J, with 11 bases in the middle. Germline V gives CDR1 SGHRS, CDR2 YFSETQ. This CDR3 reads CASSPRDRNTEAFF. In DNA, the CDR3 is TGCGCCAGCAGCCCCCGCGACAGGAACACTGAAGCTTTCTTT.

The V gene is TRBV27, the J gene TRBJ1-6, with 7 bases matching TRBD1. CDR1 and CDR2 from the germline V gene are MNHEY and SMNVEV (reference sequence). CDR3 size: 16 residues. J was trimmed by 6 bases and V by 4 bases; bases with no gene match: 9. In DNA, the CDR3 is TGTGCCAGCAGTTCATTACGACAGGGTTTTAATTCACCCCTCCACTTT. Translated: CASSSLRQGFNSPLHF.

V and J are TRBV11-3 and TRBJ2-7; TRBD2 agrees at 9 bases. Germline CDR1 reads SGHNT; CDR2 reads YENEEA. V trimming: 4 bases; J trimming: 3 bases; junction bases outside the gene matches: 7. This CDR3 region has 15 residues. CDR3 in amino acids: CASSSGVAGVYEQYF. The CDR3 region has the DNA TGTGCCAGCAGCTCGGGGGTAGCGGGAGTCTACGAGCAGTACTTC.

This clone was seen a few times. This chain links TRBV30 with TRBJ1-1; no firm D call. V dropped 1 base and J dropped 4 bases, with 7 bases sitting between them. Germline loops: CDR1 GTSNPN, CDR2 SVGIG (reference sequence). The CDR3 runs 12 residues. The CDR3 loop is CAWSAGSTEAFF. CDR3 in DNA: TGTGCCTGGAGTGCCGGCAGCACTGAAGCTTTCTTT.

This clone has more than one count but fewer than ten. The CDR3 here is CASSLVRADSSAEQFF. CDR3 sequence (DNA): TGTGCCAGCAGCTTAGTTCGGGCCGATTCCTCCGCTGAGCAGTTCTTC. This chain joins TRBV7-9 and TRBJ2-1; D ambiguous. The CDR3 loop spans 16 amino acids. Germline lookup yields CDR1 SEHNR and CDR2 FQNEAQ (reference sequence). The V end was cut by 1 base, the J end by 9 bases, with 19 bases between.

The chain links TRBV6-4 to TRBJ2-3; D is uncertain. Trimming stripped 5 bases from V and 2 bases from J, with 5 bases between. CDR1 is MRHNA and CDR2 is SNTAGT in the germline V gene. CDR3 length equals 12 residues. The CDR3 sequence: CASSSYTDTQYF. As DNA, the CDR3 is TGTGCCAGCAGTTCGTACACAGATACGCAGTATTTT.

The chain carries TRBV5-1 and TRBJ2-1; 8 bases match TRBD2. Germline assignment: CDR1 SGHRS and CDR2 YFSETQ. J lost 2 bases, V lost 4 bases, and 8 bases had no gene match. The CDR3 covers 16 residues. The CDR3 DNA is TGCGCCAGCAGCCCCATGAGTAGCGGGGCCTACAATGAGCAGTTCTTC. Its protein is CASSPMSSGAYNEQFF.

Only a few counts were recorded for this clone. The CDR3 reads CASSPGTADNTEAFF. The CDR3 bases are TGTGCCAGCAGTCCCGGGACAGCGGATAACACTGAAGCTTTCTTT. The chain joins TRBV28 to TRBJ1-1; the match to TRBD1 covers 7 bases. The CDR3 covers 15 residues. Germline CDR1 and CDR2: MDHEN and SYDVKM. The J segment lost 2 bases and the V segment lost 5 bases, leaving 8 bases of the junction unmatched.

This clone was counted only a few times. The chain is built from TRBV11-2 and TRBJ1-5, with D unresolved. CDR1 is SGHAT, CDR2 FQNNGV, per germline. The V end was cut by 2 bases, the J end by 7 bases, with 9 bases between. There are 13 residues in the CDR3. The CDR3 sequence is CASSLRMGQPQHF. The CDR3 DNA reads TGTGCCAGCAGCTTAAGAATGGGGCAGCCCCAGCATTTT.

This chain uses TRBV7-8 with TRBJ1-2, with TRBD1 matching 7 bases. Germline V gives CDR1 SGHVS, CDR2 FQNEAQ. The CDR3 contains 17 residues. Losses at the gene ends were 5 bases for V and 0 bases for J; bases not matched to a gene: 12. CDR3 in DNA: TGTGCCAGCAGCCCGACGGGACAGTCCCAGTCTAACTATGGCTACACCTTC. This sequence encodes CASSPTGQSQSNYGYTF.

V usage is TRBV9 and J usage is TRBJ2-3; 8 positions agree with TRBD2. Germline CDR1 and CDR2: SGDLS and YYNGEE. The CDR3 consists of 15 residues. The V and J ends lost 3 bases and 9 bases, in that order; junction bases with no gene match: 12. The CDR3 loop is CASSAPGVSGSTQYF. CDR3 nucleotide sequence: TGTGCCAGCAGCGCCCCCGGAGTGAGCGGGAGCACGCAGTATTTT.

This sequence joins TRBV27 and TRBJ2-5, with D possibly matching TRBD1 (7 bases). V was trimmed by 2 bases and J by 5 bases, leaving 15 bases between them. This CDR3 spans 15 amino acids. CDR1 MNHEY and CDR2 SMNVEV come from the germline V gene (reference sequence). The CDR3 DNA is TGTGCCAGCAGTTTAATTCGGCAGGGGGGTGAGACCCAGTACTTC. Its translation: CASSLIRQGGETQYF.